Presented here are 14 T cell receptor beta chains from one specimen sequenced in a study of regulatory T cells in long-lasting Graves disease. Relying on iRepertoire HTBI primers and Arm-PCR of CDR3 regions, the team built TCR beta libraries. TCRdb re-analysed the multiplex PCR reads in MiXCR, keeping a single row per CDR3 protein. The sample holds a few hundred thousand distinct CDR3 sequences, about 17% seen once. Indicated time point: newly diagnosed GD, antithyroid drugs for less than 3 months. The TCR library was prepared using RNA isolated from PBMCs. These sequences were also reported in another study, on T cells in Graves' hyperthyroidism and ophthalmopathy.

The starting material was peripheral blood mononuclear cells (PBMCs), obtained at new diagnosis, from a patient treated with antithyroid drugs. These receptor sequences come from a woman aged 30 to 39 with Graves disease.

This clonotype is a singleton in its sample. A far larger clone is one nucleotide away, so this likely arose from a read error. The V gene is TRBV12-3 or TRBV12-4, the J gene TRBJ2-7; tentatively, D is TRBD1 (6 bases). The CDR3 is 17 amino acids. The CDR3 DNA is TGTGCCAGCAGCTTAGATCTCCAGGGACACCTCGTGACGGGGCAGTACTTC. Its translation: CASSLDLQGHLVTGQYF.

V and J are TRBV7-9 and TRBJ1-1, with 8 bases matching TRBD1. The V and J ends lost 1 base and 0 bases, in that order; junction bases with no gene match: 7. The CDR3 covers 17 residues. Germline values: CDR1 SEHNR, CDR2 FQNEAQ (reference sequence). The CDR3 nucleotides are TGTGCCAGCAGCTTAGGGACAGGGCGCCGAGTGAACACTGAAGCTTTCTTT. This codes for CASSLGTGRRVNTEAFF.

This clonotype has a count of ten or more. This chain uses TRBV11-2 with TRBJ1-3; no clear D gene. The germline V gene encodes CDR1 SGHAT and CDR2 FQNNGV. The CDR3 spans 16 residues. The V end lost 1 base, the J end lost 0 bases, and 10 bases lay between the germline ends. CDR3 sequence: CASSLARAYSGNTIYF. CDR3 nucleotides: TGTGCCAGCAGCTTAGCCCGGGCCTACTCTGGAAACACCATATATTTT.

Written as DNA, the CDR3 is TGTGCCAGTAGTCAGTCGGGATCCCAGCATTTT. Its protein product is CASSQSGSQHF. V is TRBV19 and J is TRBJ1-5; D gene unclear. CDR3 length equals 11 residues. Germline V CDR1 and CDR2: LNHDA, SQIVND (reference sequence). The V end lost 5 bases, the J end lost 11 bases, and 10 bases lay between the germline ends. Full variable domain (remainder filled in from reference TRBV19 and TRBJ1-5): DGGITQSPKYLFRKEGQNVTLSCEQNLNHDAMYWYRQDPGQGLRLIYYSQIVNDFQKGDIAEGYSVSREKKESFPLTVTSAQKNPTAFYLCASSQSGSQHFGDGTRLSIL.

This clonotype appeared many times. J is TRBJ2-7 and V is TRBV11-2; either TRBD1 or TRBD2 may supply D (5 bases each). Trimming took off 2 bases at V and 2 bases at J, with 10 bases between the two ends. The V gene's germline CDR1 is SGHAT and CDR2 FQNNGV. CDR3 length: 14 residues. CDR3 sequence (DNA): TGTGCCAGCAGCTTACCTGGGGGTCCCTACGAGCAGTACTTC. Protein: CASSLPGGPYEQYF.

This clonotype was observed at least ten times. The chain has TRBV2 and TRBJ2-5, with TRBD1 as a possible D gene (5 bases). The CDR3 is 16 residues long. Per germline, CDR1 SNHLY and CDR2 FYNNEI. The V and J ends lost 3 bases and 5 bases respectively, with 19 bases between them. CDR3 sequence reads: CASSDGGARTTETQYF. In nucleotides, the CDR3 is TGTGCCAGCAGTGATGGTGGGGCCCGAACGACGGAGACCCAGTACTTC.

Ten or more counts support this clonotype. V usage is TRBV20-1 and J usage is TRBJ1-2, with a tentative D call TRBD1 (5 bases). Trimming removed 0 bases at V and 2 bases at J, with 13 bases between. The CDR3 runs to 15 residues. The germline CDR1 and CDR2 sequences are DFQATT and SNEGSKA (reference sequence). The CDR3 DNA sequence: TGCAGTGCTAGAGACCCTGGTGGGGGAAACTATGGCTACACCTTC. It yields the protein CSARDPGGGNYGYTF.

The sample holds many counts of this clonotype. Germline is not matched at one junction end, which may reflect a read error. The chain recombines TRBV5-5 with TRBJ2-3; D gene uncertain. The CDR3 contains 14 residues. CDR1 is SGHKS, CDR2 YYEKEE, per germline (reference sequence). CDR3: CASSLSRNTDTQYF. DNA of the CDR3: TGCGCCAGCAGCTTGTCTAGAAACACAGATACGCAGTATTTT.

Comment on this clonotype: This likely came from a read error, as a far larger clone is one base away. V gene TRBV6-1 combines with J gene TRBJ2-3, with 13 bases matching TRBD2. The end of the DNA is better explained by TRBJ2-1, so the J call may be wrong. The CDR3 sequence is 17 residues long. Per the germline V gene, CDR1 is MNHNS and CDR2 is SASEGT. CDR3 in amino acids: CASSQTSGGSSYSEQFF. The CDR3 coding sequence is TGTGCCAGCAGTCAGACTAGCGGGGGGAGCTCCTACAGTGAGCAGTTCTTC.

This clonotype was seen many times. This chain connects TRBV7-3 to TRBJ2-1, with 12 bases identical to TRBD2. CDR1 and CDR2 from the germline V gene are SGHTA and FQGTGA. The CDR3 consists of 16 residues. V lost 1 base to trimming and J lost 9 bases; unmatched junction nucleotides: 7. CDR3 protein: CASSLKASGGALEQFF. In nucleotides, the CDR3 is TGTGCCAGCAGCTTAAAGGCTAGCGGGGGGGCCCTTGAGCAGTTCTTC.

This clonotype appeared many times. The V and J genes are TRBV7-3 and TRBJ2-4; D is possibly TRBD1 (5 bases). Germline CDR1 SGHTA, CDR2 FQGTGA. The CDR3 runs to 15 residues. The germline V and J ends were trimmed by 5 bases and 6 bases, with 17 bases remaining between them. As DNA, the CDR3 is TGTGCCAGCAGCCTTGGGGCCGTTAGGGGAAACATTCAGTACTTC. Its translation: CASSLGAVRGNIQYF.

This clonotype appeared many times. The V and J genes are TRBV12-3 or TRBV12-4 and TRBJ1-3; D is unresolved. The CDR3 is made up of 13 amino acids. Trimming took off 3 bases at V and 4 bases at J, with 7 bases between the two ends. CDR3 sequence reads: CASSFTTGNTIYF. The CDR3 DNA reads TGTGCCAGCAGTTTTACTACGGGAAACACCATATATTTT.

This clonotype was observed at least ten times. V is TRBV6-1 and J is TRBJ2-3, with D hard to call. This CDR3 is 12 amino acids long. Germline V lookup: CDR1 MNHNS, CDR2 SASEGT. The ends were cut back, 10 bases at V and 2 bases at J, with 10 bases in the middle. The CDR3 region has the DNA TGTGCCACAATGGCACCCACAGATACGCAGTATTTT. Translated: CATMAPTDTQYF.

A word on this clonotype: It may be a read error: a sequence one base away is much more abundant. The chain has TRBV13 and TRBJ2-7; 9 bases map to TRBD1. Trimming took 5 bases from V and 6 from J; bases not matched to a gene: 2. Germline V gene sequence: CDR1 PRHDT, CDR2 FYEKMQ (reference sequence). The CDR3 totals 12 residues. The DNA for the CDR3 is TGTGCCAGCAGCCTGACAGGGGGCGAGCAGTACTTC. This encodes CASSLTGGEQYF.